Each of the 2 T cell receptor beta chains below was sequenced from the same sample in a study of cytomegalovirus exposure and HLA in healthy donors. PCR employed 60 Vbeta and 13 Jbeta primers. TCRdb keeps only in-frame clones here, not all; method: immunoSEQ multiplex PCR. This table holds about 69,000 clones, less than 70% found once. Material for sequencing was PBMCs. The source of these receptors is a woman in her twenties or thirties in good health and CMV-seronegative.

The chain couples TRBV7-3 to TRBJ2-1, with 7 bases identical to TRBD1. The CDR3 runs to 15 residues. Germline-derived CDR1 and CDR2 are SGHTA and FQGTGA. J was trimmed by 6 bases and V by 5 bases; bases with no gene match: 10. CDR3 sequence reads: CASSQGQYRSNEQFF. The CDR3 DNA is TGTGCCAGCAGCCAGGGACAGTACAGGAGCAATGAGCAGTTCTTC.

The CDR3 loop reads CASAGQSSNSPLHF. CDR3 DNA sequence: TGTGCCAGCGCCGGACAGAGCTCTAATTCACCCCTCCACTTT. The gene calls are TRBV2 and TRBJ1-6; D is possibly TRBD1 (6 bases). This CDR3 has 14 amino acids. Germline assignment: CDR1 SNHLY and CDR2 FYNNEI. With 8 bases removed from V and 6 bases from J, the gap between germline ends came to 14 bases.